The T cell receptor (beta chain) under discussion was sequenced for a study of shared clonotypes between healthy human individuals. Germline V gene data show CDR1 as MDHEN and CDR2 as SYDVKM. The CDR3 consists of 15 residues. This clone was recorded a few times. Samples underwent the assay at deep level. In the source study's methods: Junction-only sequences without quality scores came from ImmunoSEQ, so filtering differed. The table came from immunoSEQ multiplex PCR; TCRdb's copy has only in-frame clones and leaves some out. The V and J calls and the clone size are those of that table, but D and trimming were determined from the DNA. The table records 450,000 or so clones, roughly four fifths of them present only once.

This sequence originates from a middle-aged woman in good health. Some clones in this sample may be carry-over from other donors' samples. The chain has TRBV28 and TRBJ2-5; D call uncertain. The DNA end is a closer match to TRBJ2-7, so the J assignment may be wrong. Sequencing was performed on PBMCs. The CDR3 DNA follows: TGTGCCAGCAGTACATCTTCTAAGTATAGCTACGAGCAGTACTTC. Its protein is CASSTSSKYSYEQYF.